The 30 T cell receptor beta chains in this list originate from one sample, sequenced in a study of blood T cell repertoires in COVID-19. Libraries were prepared by immunoSEQ multiplex PCR; TCRdb keeps only in-frame clonotypes and omits some of them. The data hold 150,000 to 200,000 clones, with about 88% observed a single time. Sequencing was performed on peripheral blood. The receptors were gathered from a woman older than 75 in a cohort sampled during active or convalescent COVID-19.

The rearrangement uses TRBV6-5 and TRBJ2-2; tentative D call: TRBD1 (6 bases). V was clipped by 9 bases and J by 3 bases, with 14 bases between them. There are 14 residues in the CDR3. Germline assignment: CDR1 MNHEY and CDR2 SVGAGI. This chain's CDR3 is CASNREPYTGELFF. Written as DNA, the CDR3 is TGTGCCAGTAACAGGGAGCCCTACACCGGGGAGCTGTTTTTT.

The CDR3 DNA reads TGTGCCAGCAGTGAAGGGGGCAGTAATTCACCCCTCCACTTT. It yields the protein CASSEGGSNSPLHF. This chain uses TRBV6-1 with TRBJ1-6, with D possibly matching TRBD1 (5 bases). V lost 1 base to trimming and J lost 6 bases, with 7 bases between them. Germline V lookup: CDR1 MNHNS, CDR2 SASEGT. CDR3 length: 14 amino acids.

The chain has TRBV7-2 and TRBJ1-5; weak D call: TRBD1 (6 bases). This CDR3 has 15 residues. V was trimmed by 7 bases and J by 2 bases, leaving 15 bases between them. From germline, CDR1 is SGHTA and CDR2 FQGNSA. The DNA of the CDR3 is TGTGCCAGCACCCCTCAGCCAGGGGGCAATCAGCCCCAGCATTTT. This gives the protein CASTPQPGGNQPQHF.

The V gene is TRBV12-3 or TRBV12-4, the J gene TRBJ2-5, with D tentatively TRBD2 (6 bases). V was clipped by 10 bases and J by 7 bases, with 19 bases between them. CDR3 length: 13 residues. In DNA form, the CDR3 reads TGTGCCAAGTTACGGGTCACGCGGGGGACCCAGTACTTC. Protein sequence: CAKLRVTRGTQYF.

This clone came up once. The CDR3 loop reads CASSYPLAGRSYEQYF. DNA of the CDR3: TGTGCCAGCAGTTACCCCTTAGCGGGGAGATCCTACGAGCAGTACTTC. This chain uses TRBV6-2 or TRBV6-3 with TRBJ2-7, with TRBD2 identical over 8 bases. The V and J ends lost 2 bases and 1 base, in that order; junction bases with no gene match: 7. Germline CDR1 and CDR2: MNHEY and SVGEGT. This CDR3 is 16 amino acids long.

V usage is TRBV21-1 and J usage is TRBJ2-5; the table's D call, TRBD2, was not checked against the DNA. TRBV21-1 is described as a pseudogene. The CDR3 runs to 16 residues. CDR3 bases: TGTGCCAGCAGCAAGGTAGAAGCCCGGGGATGGGAGACCCAGTACTTC. This encodes CASSKVEARGWETQYF.

J is TRBJ2-1 and V is TRBV5-6, with TRBD1 as a possible D gene (6 bases). The CDR3 sequence is 14 residues long. Germline CDR1 is SGHDT and CDR2 is YYEEEE. Trimming cost V 0 bases and J 8 bases, with 12 bases left between them. The CDR3 region has the DNA TGTGCCAGCAGCTTGGGGGGGCCGGCGGATGAGCAGTTCTTC. The encoded protein is CASSLGGPADEQFF.

The genes are TRBV6-2 or TRBV6-3 and TRBJ2-2; 7 nucleotides align to TRBD1. Germline V gene data show CDR1 as MNHEY and CDR2 as SVGEGT. V shed 6 bases and J 5 bases; nucleotides not matched to a gene: 6. The CDR3 has 14 residues. CDR3 nucleotide sequence: TGTGCCAGCAGCATGCAGGGGGTGACCGGGGAGCTGTTTTTT. Translating it yields CASSMQGVTGELFF.

The CDR3 sequence: CASSVASGSREQFF. For the CDR3, the DNA is TGTGCCAGCAGCGTAGCTAGCGGGAGCCGAGAGCAGTTCTTC. The rearrangement uses TRBV9 and TRBJ2-1; 10 bases fit TRBD2. This CDR3 contains 14 residues. J gave up 10 bases and V 0 bases, and 4 bases lay outside the gene matches. Germline V lookup: CDR1 SGDLS, CDR2 YYNGEE.

This chain joins TRBV5-5 and TRBJ1-5; 8 nucleotides align to TRBD1. With 4 bases clipped from V and 5 bases from J, the junction kept 2 bases outside the gene matches. The CDR3 runs to 13 residues. Germline assignment: CDR1 SGHKS and CDR2 YYEKEE (reference sequence). This chain's CDR3 is CASSQTGDQPQHF. The CDR3 coding sequence is TGTGCCAGCAGCCAGACAGGGGATCAGCCCCAGCATTTT.

The chain recombines TRBV27 with TRBJ1-2; TRBD1 matches at 8 bases. Germline CDR1 is MNHEY and CDR2 is SMNVEV (reference sequence). V shed 8 bases, J shed 6 bases, and the junction held 8 bases outside the gene matches. The CDR3 has 13 residues. This CDR3 reads CASGRTGRHGYTF. DNA of the CDR3: TGTGCCAGCGGACGGACAGGGAGGCATGGCTACACCTTC.

The rearrangement uses TRBV12-3 or TRBV12-4 and TRBJ1-5; 10 nucleotides agree with TRBD1. Losses at the gene ends were 5 bases for V and 6 bases for J; bases not matched to a gene: 1. The CDR3 spans 13 residues. CDR3 bases: TGTGCCAGCAGTGGGACAGGGGCTCAGCCCCAGCATTTT. As protein: CASSGTGAQPQHF.

This rearrangement joins TRBV24-1 to TRBJ1-2; possibly TRBD1 for D (5 bases). The ends were cut back, 3 bases at V and 4 bases at J, with 14 bases in the middle. This CDR3 is built from 15 residues. Germline CDR1 and CDR2: KGHDR and SFDVKD. CDR3 DNA sequence: TGTGCCACCAGTGATGTGGGGGGGGATTCCTATGGCTACACCTTC. This gives the protein CATSDVGGDSYGYTF.

This clone has a single count. V gene TRBV12-3 or TRBV12-4 combines with J gene TRBJ1-1; D gene uncertain. The V and J ends lost 3 bases and 14 bases respectively, with 19 bases between them. The CDR3 contains 13 residues. CDR3 protein: CASSFTESGLVFF. The CDR3 nucleotides are TGTGCCAGCAGTTTTACTGAGTCTGGTCTCGTCTTCTTT.

The chain links TRBV6-5 to TRBJ2-7; perhaps TRBD1 as D (6 bases). Germline V gene data show CDR1 as MNHEY and CDR2 as SVGAGI. V was trimmed by 6 bases and J by 0 bases, leaving 9 bases between them. The CDR3 loop spans 13 amino acids. The CDR3 DNA sequence: TGTGCCAGCAGAAAGGACAGCTCCTACGAGCAGTACTTC. This encodes CASRKDSSYEQYF.

The gene calls are TRBV6-5 and TRBJ2-7; D is perhaps TRBD1 (5 bases). The germline V gene has CDR1 MNHEY and CDR2 SVGAGI. The V gene lost 6 bases and the J gene lost 3 bases, with 12 bases spanning the gap. The CDR3 covers 13 residues. The CDR3 spells CASRKTARYEQYF. The CDR3 DNA reads as TGTGCCAGCAGGAAGACAGCTCGCTACGAGCAGTACTTC.

The chain recombines TRBV3-1 (or the pseudogene TRBV3-2) with TRBJ1-3, with 7 positions matching TRBD1. CDR1 LGHDT and CDR2 YNNKEL come from the germline V gene (reference sequence). The CDR3 consists of 14 residues. V was clipped by 6 bases and J by 7 bases; unmatched bases: 9. CDR3 loop: CASRQQGLFNTIYF. The CDR3 DNA sequence: TGTGCCAGCAGACAACAGGGGTTATTTAACACCATATATTTT.

The chain recombines TRBV5-1 with TRBJ2-7; 9 bases match TRBD1. This CDR3 comprises 14 residues. V lost 5 bases, J lost 4 bases, and 7 bases stayed unmatched. The germline gives CDR1 SGHRS, CDR2 YFSETQ. The DNA of the CDR3 is TGCGCCAGCAGATCTGGGACAGGGTCTTACGAGCAGTACGTC. Residues: CASRSGTGSYEQYV.

The CDR3 bases are TGTGCCAGCAGCACTGGACTAGCGGGAGGTGATGAGCAGTTCTTC. This gives the protein CASSTGLAGGDEQFF. The genes are TRBV7-9 and TRBJ2-1; 14 positions match TRBD2. This CDR3 region has 15 residues. Trimming took 5 bases from V and 8 from J; bases not matched to a gene: 5. Germline V lookup: CDR1 SEHNR, CDR2 FQNEAQ (reference sequence).

The chain carries TRBV9 and TRBJ2-6; D is possibly TRBD1 (6 bases). Per germline, CDR1 SGDLS and CDR2 YYNGEE. The germline V and J ends were trimmed by 0 bases and 4 bases, with 14 bases remaining between them. The CDR3 totals 17 residues. The CDR3, as DNA: TGTGCCAGCAGCGTAGCCCCGAGGGGGACCGGGGCCAACGTCCTGACTTTC. Its translation: CASSVAPRGTGANVLTF.

The genes are TRBV28 and TRBJ1-2; the D gene is possibly TRBD1 (5 bases). CDR3 size: 15 residues. Per germline, CDR1 MDHEN and CDR2 SYDVKM. V lost 6 bases, J lost 3 bases, and 17 bases lay in between. CDR3: CASRGRDGTYYGYTF. CDR3 DNA: TGTGCCAGCAGAGGGCGAGACGGGACTTACTATGGCTACACCTTC.

The V gene is TRBV6-5, the J gene TRBJ2-7, with D possibly being TRBD1 (5 bases). This CDR3 is 13 amino acids long. Germline CDR1 is MNHEY and CDR2 is SVGAGI. Trimming pared 7 bases from V and 4 bases from J, leaving 14 bases between. The CDR3 DNA follows: TGTGCCAGCACCCCTAAGCCAGGGTACGAGCAGTACGTC. Its translation is CASTPKPGYEQYV.

The rearrangement links TRBV9 to TRBJ2-5, with 11 bases matching TRBD2. The length of the CDR3 is 17 residues. After removal of 0 bases from V and 5 bases from J, the junction contained 9 bases not matched to a gene. CDR1 and CDR2 from the germline V gene are SGDLS and YYNGEE. The CDR3: CASSVGIAGGPWETQYF. CDR3 coding DNA: TGTGCCAGCAGCGTAGGGATAGCGGGGGGGCCTTGGGAGACCCAGTACTTC.

This clone was seen ten or more times. This sequence joins TRBV7-2 and TRBJ1-1; the D gene is possibly TRBD1 (5 bases). The germline V and J ends were trimmed by 6 bases and 8 bases, with 13 bases remaining between them. The CDR3 extends over 12 amino acids. In germline, CDR1 is SGHTA, CDR2 FQGNSA. CDR3 in amino acids: CASSRGSFEAFF. For the CDR3, the DNA is TGTGCCAGCAGTAGGGGTTCCTTCGAAGCTTTCTTT.

The rearrangement uses TRBV2 and TRBJ1-5; no reliable D call. The V gene's germline CDR1 is SNHLY and CDR2 FYNNEI. V was pared by 6 bases and J by 0 bases, with 12 bases between. CDR3 length equals 15 residues. The CDR3 spells CASRDYGDSNQPQHF. CDR3 DNA: TGTGCCAGCAGGGACTACGGGGATAGCAATCAGCCCCAGCATTTT.

This clone was recorded once. The chain has TRBV3-1 (or the pseudogene TRBV3-2) and TRBJ1-3; tentative D call: TRBD1 (6 bases). CDR1 is LGHDT and CDR2 is YNNKEL in the germline V gene (reference sequence). V lost 4 bases to trimming and J lost 4 bases, with 8 bases between them. The CDR3 runs 13 residues. CDR3: CASSRGQGNTIYF. CDR3 DNA sequence: TGTGCCAGCAGCCGCGGACAGGGAAACACCATATATTTT.

The CDR3 nucleotides are TGTGCCAGCTCACCCCAGGGACAGGCTCTCAATCAGCCCCAGCATTTT. Translated, it gives CASSPQGQALNQPQHF. The genes are TRBV18 and TRBJ1-5; 8 positions match TRBD1. The CDR3 contains 16 residues. V lost 3 bases to trimming and J lost 3 bases; unmatched junction nucleotides: 7. Germline CDR1 is KGHSH and CDR2 is LQKENI.

The CDR3 nucleotides are TGTGCCAGCAGTTTACTGGACGGGGGGAGCACTGAAGCTTTCTTT. This gives the protein CASSLLDGGSTEAFF. The rearrangement joins TRBV27 to TRBJ1-1; tentatively, D is TRBD1 (5 bases). Germline V lookup: CDR1 MNHEY, CDR2 SMNVEV (reference sequence). This CDR3 has 15 residues. Trimming stripped 2 bases from V and 4 bases from J, with 14 bases between.

CDR3 sequence (DNA): TGTGCCAGCAGCTTCGGTCGGGAGGGCGCAGATACGCAGTATTTT. This gives the protein CASSFGREGADTQYF. J is TRBJ2-3 and V is TRBV7-7, with TRBD2 identical over 8 bases. The V segment lost 3 bases and the J segment 4 bases; nucleotides outside the gene matches: 6. The V gene's germline CDR1 is SSHAT and CDR2 FNYEAQ (reference sequence). This CDR3 is built from 15 residues.

This chain links TRBV5-6 with TRBJ2-7, with D possibly TRBD1 on 5 matching bases. Trimming cost V 0 bases and J 6 bases, with 22 bases left between them. The CDR3 runs to 17 residues. Germline V gene data show CDR1 as SGHDT and CDR2 as YYEEEE. The CDR3 loop is CASSLAETVRIWGEQYF. As DNA, the CDR3 is TGTGCCAGCAGCTTGGCCGAGACAGTGCGGATATGGGGCGAGCAGTACTTC.